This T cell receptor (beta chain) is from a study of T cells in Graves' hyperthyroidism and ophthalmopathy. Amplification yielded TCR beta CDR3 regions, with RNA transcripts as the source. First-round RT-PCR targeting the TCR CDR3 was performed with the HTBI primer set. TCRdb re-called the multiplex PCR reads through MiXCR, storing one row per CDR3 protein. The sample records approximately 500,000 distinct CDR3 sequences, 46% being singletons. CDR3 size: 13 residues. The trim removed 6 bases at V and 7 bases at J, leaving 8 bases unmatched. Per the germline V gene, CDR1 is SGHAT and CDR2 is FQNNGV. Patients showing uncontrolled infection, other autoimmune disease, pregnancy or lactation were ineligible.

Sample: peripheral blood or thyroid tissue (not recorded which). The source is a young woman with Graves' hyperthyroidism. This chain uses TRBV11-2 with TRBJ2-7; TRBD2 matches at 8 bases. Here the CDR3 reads CASSQAGAREQYF. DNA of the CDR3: TGTGCCAGCAGTCAAGCGGGAGCGAGGGAGCAGTACTTC.